Each of the 30 T cell receptor beta chains below was sequenced from the same sample in a study of blood T cell repertoires in COVID-19. Some clones are missing from TCRdb's copy, which holds only in-frame ones; the method was immunoSEQ multiplex PCR. The sample lists 140,000 to 150,000 clones, roughly 88% seen once, with 10% in the top ten. What was sequenced was peripheral blood. Receptors originate from a man aged 55-75 years with active or convalescent COVID-19.

This chain links TRBV27 with TRBJ2-7; 14 positions match TRBD2. The CDR3 has 17 residues. Germline V gene data show CDR1 as MNHEY and CDR2 as SMNVEV (reference sequence). J lost 5 bases, V lost 5 bases, and 11 bases had no gene match. This CDR3 is CASSPARLAGGPHEQYV. DNA for the CDR3: TGTGCCAGCAGTCCCGCCCGACTAGCGGGAGGGCCCCACGAGCAGTACGTC.

This chain uses TRBV11-2 with TRBJ2-3; D gene uncertain. CDR1 SGHAT and CDR2 FQNNGV come from the germline V gene. The length of the CDR3 is 14 residues. Trimming pared 1 base from V and 2 bases from J, leaving 7 bases between. CDR3 nucleotide sequence: TGTGCCAGCAGCTTAGTGGCTCTCACAGATACGCAGTATTTT. Protein sequence: CASSLVALTDTQYF.

The chain carries TRBV6-1 and TRBJ1-5; possible D gene TRBD1, 6 bases. Trimming pared 1 base from V and 4 bases from J, leaving 17 bases between. The CDR3 is made up of 17 amino acids. Germline-derived CDR1 and CDR2 are MNHNS and SASEGT. This CDR3 is CASSEDWGAGTNQPQHF. CDR3 nucleotide sequence: TGTGCCAGCAGTGAAGATTGGGGAGCGGGGACAAATCAGCCCCAGCATTTT.

This clone was seen once. V is TRBV7-2 and J is TRBJ1-1; 8 positions agree with TRBD1. Per the germline V gene, CDR1 is SGHTA and CDR2 is FQGNSA. Unmatched junction bases numbered 4, after V lost 5 bases and J lost 5 bases. The CDR3 extends over 13 amino acids. Written as DNA, the CDR3 is TGTGCCAGCAGCAGAGACAGGGGTACTGAAGCTTTCTTT. It encodes CASSRDRGTEAFF.

The chain joins TRBV19 to TRBJ1-3; no firm D call. Per the germline V gene, CDR1 is LNHDA and CDR2 is SQIVND (reference sequence). The V end was cut by 1 base, the J end by 0 bases, with 7 bases between. This CDR3 comprises 15 residues. The CDR3 region is CASSIVQSSGNTIYF. The DNA for the CDR3 is TGTGCCAGTAGTATAGTACAGAGCTCTGGAAACACCATATATTTT.

The chain has TRBV7-2 and TRBJ1-2; D unclear. V lost 5 bases to trimming and J lost 1 base, with 14 bases between them. Germline V gene sequence: CDR1 SGHTA, CDR2 FQGNSA. The CDR3 contains 15 residues. The CDR3 region is CASSPNEGFNYGYTF. The CDR3 DNA is TGTGCCAGCAGCCCCAACGAGGGATTTAACTATGGCTACACCTTC.

This clone was observed once. The chain recombines TRBV2 with TRBJ2-3; 9 bases line up with TRBD2. The germline V gene encodes CDR1 SNHLY and CDR2 FYNNEI. The CDR3 has 15 amino acids. V was pared by 6 bases and J by 4 bases, with 8 bases of the junction left unmatched. The CDR3 here is CASRPGTSPSDTQYF. The CDR3 nucleotides are TGTGCCAGCAGACCGGGGACTAGCCCCTCAGATACGCAGTATTTT.

The chain uses TRBV11-3 and TRBJ2-2; 14 positions agree with TRBD2. CDR1 SGHNT and CDR2 YENEEA come from the germline V gene. The CDR3 runs to 19 residues. Germline trimming cut 3 bases from V and 1 base from J; bases unmatched to any gene: 7. The CDR3 here is CASSFWRLAGGQNTGELFF. The CDR3, as DNA: TGTGCCAGCAGCTTTTGGCGACTAGCGGGGGGGCAGAACACCGGGGAGCTGTTTTTT.

The chain couples TRBV27 to TRBJ1-2, with 10 bases fitting TRBD1. Trimming took 0 bases from V and 4 from J; bases not matched to a gene: 2. Germline V gene sequence: CDR1 MNHEY, CDR2 SMNVEV (reference sequence). The CDR3 has 15 amino acids. The CDR3 nucleotides are TGTGCCAGCAGTTTATCGGGACAGGGGACCTATGGCTACACCTTC. Its protein product is CASSLSGQGTYGYTF.

The chain uses TRBV27 and TRBJ1-6, with D perhaps matching TRBD1 (6 bases). This CDR3 region has 16 residues. V lost 3 bases, J lost 9 bases, and 18 bases lay in between. The germline V gene has CDR1 MNHEY and CDR2 SMNVEV (reference sequence). CDR3 sequence (DNA): TGTGCCAGCAGTTTTTTGGGGGGCGGGAGTTTTTCACCCCTCCACTTT. Protein sequence: CASSFLGGGSFSPLHF.

The chain is built from TRBV18 and TRBJ1-1; D call uncertain. CDR3 length equals 14 residues. Per the germline V gene, CDR1 is KGHSH and CDR2 is LQKENI. V was pared by 1 base and J by 1 base, with 7 bases between. DNA for the CDR3: TGTGCCAGCTCACCACTAAACGGGAACACTGAAGCTTTCTTT. Protein product: CASSPLNGNTEAFF.

The chain is built from TRBV7-2 and TRBJ1-2; 9 bases fit TRBD1. This CDR3 has 15 amino acids. Germline V gene lookup returns CDR1 SGHTA and CDR2 FQGNSA. The trim removed 1 base at V and 8 bases at J, leaving 8 bases unmatched. CDR3 nucleotides: TGTGCCAGCAGCTTAGTTGGTAGGACAGGGGTAGGCTACACCTTC. Translating it yields CASSLVGRTGVGYTF. The whole variable domain, remainder taken from reference TRBV7-2 and TRBJ1-2, is GAGVSQSPSNKVTEKGKDVELRCDPISGHTALYWYRQSLGQGLEFLIYFQGNSAPDKSGLPSDRFSAERTGGSVSTLTIQRTQQEDSAVYLCASSLVGRTGVGYTFGSGTRLTVV.

The chain combines TRBV6-2 or TRBV6-3 with TRBJ1-2; 9 bases are shared with TRBD1. After removal of 4 bases from V and 6 bases from J, the junction contained 9 bases not matched to a gene. Germline CDR1 and CDR2: MNHEY and SVGEGT. This CDR3 spans 15 amino acids. The CDR3 is CASSLAGTGMHGYTF. The CDR3 DNA follows: TGTGCCAGCAGTTTGGCCGGGACAGGGATGCATGGCTACACCTTC.

The gene calls are TRBV7-2 and TRBJ1-3, with D unresolved. Looked up from germline, CDR1 is SGHTA and CDR2 is FQGNSA. V was clipped by 4 bases and J by 1 base, with 17 bases between them. The CDR3 is made up of 17 amino acids. Written as DNA, the CDR3 is TGTGCCAGCAGCTCCAGGTGGGCAGGTTCTTCTGGAAACACCATATATTTT. It encodes CASSSRWAGSSGNTIYF.

CDR3 bases: TGTGCCAGCAGTTACTCCCCGGTCTCTAATGAAAAACTGTTTTTT. This translates into CASSYSPVSNEKLFF. The rearrangement uses TRBV6-5 and TRBJ1-4; D not resolved. There are 15 residues in the CDR3. Trimming took 0 bases from V and 3 from J, leaving 8 bases between them. Germline V CDR1 and CDR2: MNHEY, SVGAGI.

The J gene is TRBJ1-5, the V gene TRBV24-1; D is unresolved. Germline CDR1 KGHDR, CDR2 SFDVKD. The V gene lost 2 bases and the J gene lost 0 bases, with 7 bases spanning the gap. The CDR3 contains 15 residues. The CDR3: CATSDSGDSNQPQHF. The CDR3 DNA follows: TGTGCCACCAGTGATTCCGGAGATAGCAATCAGCCCCAGCATTTT.

This clone is a singleton in its sample. This chain connects TRBV7-9 to TRBJ1-4, with TRBD1 matching 7 bases. This CDR3 contains 14 residues. The germline V gene has CDR1 SEHNR and CDR2 FQNEAQ (reference sequence). The V segment lost 3 bases and the J segment 4 bases; nucleotides outside the gene matches: 2. CDR3 coding DNA: TGTGCCAGCAGCTTTGGGACAGTTAATGAAAAACTGTTTTTT. Its translation is CASSFGTVNEKLFF.

The sample holds a few counts of this clone. The gene calls are TRBV6-2 or TRBV6-3 and TRBJ1-4, with 8 bases lining up with TRBD1. Germline assignment: CDR1 MNHEY and CDR2 SVGEGT. This CDR3 is built from 17 residues. Losses at the gene ends were 2 bases for V and 5 bases for J; bases not matched to a gene: 10. CDR3 protein: CASSYGARGQSNEKLFF. In nucleotides, the CDR3 is TGTGCCAGCAGTTACGGCGCCAGGGGGCAATCGAATGAAAAACTGTTTTTT.

The chain links TRBV5-4 to TRBJ2-5; TRBD1 might be the D (6 bases). Germline CDR1 SGHNT, CDR2 YYREEE (reference sequence). CDR3 length equals 17 residues. V gave up 0 bases and J gave up 0 bases, with 15 bases separating them. DNA for the CDR3: TGTGCCAGCAGCTTGGAACAGGGACGGATGAACCAAGAGACCCAGTACTTC. Translated: CASSLEQGRMNQETQYF.

This clone was recorded once. The chain has TRBV6-5 and TRBJ1-4; D perhaps matches TRBD1 (6 bases). CDR3 size: 13 residues. Trimming took off 8 bases at V and 4 bases at J, with 11 bases between the two ends. Germline V gives CDR1 MNHEY, CDR2 SVGAGI. DNA for the CDR3: TGTGCCAGCCAGGACAGCTTTAATGAAAAACTGTTTTTT. This gives the protein CASQDSFNEKLFF.

The chain combines TRBV3-1 (or the pseudogene TRBV3-2) with TRBJ2-2, with TRBD1 identical over 8 bases. The CDR3 is 16 amino acids. V lost 5 bases to trimming and J lost 6 bases; unmatched junction nucleotides: 11. Germline V CDR1 and CDR2: LGHDT, YNNKEL (reference sequence). The CDR3 DNA reads as TGTGCCAGCAGCTTCCCGAGGACAGGGCTCCCCGGGGAGCTGTTTTTT. Translated, it gives CASSFPRTGLPGELFF.

The gene calls are TRBV27 and TRBJ1-4, with TRBD1 as a possible D gene (6 bases). Germline CDR1 reads MNHEY; CDR2 reads SMNVEV (reference sequence). V gave up 0 bases and J gave up 9 bases, with 14 bases separating them. The length of the CDR3 is 15 residues. The CDR3 region is CASSLSRGQGKKLFF. The CDR3 nucleotides read TGTGCCAGCAGTTTATCGCGGGGGCAAGGGAAAAAACTGTTTTTT.

In nucleotides, the CDR3 is TGTGCCAGCGGCCTTTCGGGACTGGTGACCGGGGAGCTGTTTTTT. Translated, it gives CASGLSGLVTGELFF. The V gene is TRBV27, the J gene TRBJ2-2; a weak D match, TRBD2 (6 bases). V dropped 8 bases and J dropped 5 bases, with 18 bases sitting between them. This CDR3 has 15 residues. Germline CDR1 reads MNHEY; CDR2 reads SMNVEV (reference sequence).

This chain joins TRBV19 and TRBJ2-3; 11 bases map to TRBD1. The germline CDR1 and CDR2 sequences are LNHDA and SQIVND (reference sequence). The junction had 5 bases not matched to a gene; V was cut back by 6 bases and J by 3 bases. The CDR3 has 15 residues. The CDR3 loop reads CASSQGDRGTDTQYF. The CDR3 nucleotides are TGTGCCAGTAGCCAGGGGGACAGGGGGACAGATACGCAGTATTTT.

The chain links TRBV7-9 to TRBJ1-3; no clear D gene. The V gene lost 6 bases and the J gene lost 0 bases, with 12 bases spanning the gap. CDR3 length: 15 amino acids. From germline, CDR1 is SEHNR and CDR2 FQNEAQ (reference sequence). CDR3 in DNA: TGTGCCAGCAGGGGCCAGGTCAGCTCTGGAAACACCATATATTTT. Encoded protein: CASRGQVSSGNTIYF.

The rearrangement joins TRBV9 to TRBJ2-6; 11 positions match TRBD1. Germline CDR1 and CDR2: SGDLS and YYNGEE. Unmatched junction bases numbered 12, after V lost 7 bases and J lost 3 bases. CDR3 size: 18 residues. CDR3 DNA sequence: TGTGCCAGCGGTGGGAGGACAGGGGGCGCTTATGGGGCCAACGTCCTGACTTTC. Amino acids: CASGGRTGGAYGANVLTF.

The rearrangement links TRBV5-4 to TRBJ1-1; 8 bases are shared with TRBD1. Germline CDR1 SGHNT, CDR2 YYREEE (reference sequence). V shed 4 bases, J shed 1 base, and the junction held 9 bases outside the gene matches. The CDR3 sequence is 16 residues long. The CDR3 DNA reads TGTGCCAGCAGCGGCCCCCCAGGGACAGGGAACACTGAAGCTTTCTTT. Amino acids: CASSGPPGTGNTEAFF.

The chain links TRBV6-2 or TRBV6-3 to TRBJ1-4; D gene unclear. The CDR3 has 16 amino acids. The germline gives CDR1 MNHEY, CDR2 SVGEGT. V lost 0 bases and J 6 bases, leaving 14 bases between the germline ends. CDR3 residues: CASSYSFPEEYEKLFF. In DNA form, the CDR3 reads TGTGCCAGCAGTTACTCGTTCCCGGAGGAATATGAAAAACTGTTTTTT.

The V and J genes are TRBV19 and TRBJ2-2; weak D call: TRBD2 (6 bases). Germline CDR1 reads LNHDA; CDR2 reads SQIVND (reference sequence). The ends were cut back, 3 bases at V and 7 bases at J, with 15 bases in the middle. This CDR3 is 15 amino acids long. CDR3 protein: CASSISTSFVGELFF. DNA for the CDR3: TGTGCCAGTAGTATTTCTACTAGCTTCGTCGGGGAGCTGTTTTTT.

J is TRBJ1-1 and V is TRBV7-2, with 8 bases aligning to TRBD1. Trimming cost V 7 bases and J 6 bases; bases outside gene matches: 7. Germline V gene sequence: CDR1 SGHTA, CDR2 FQGNSA. This CDR3 comprises 13 residues. The CDR3 is CASTDRGNAEAFF. The CDR3 DNA is TGTGCCAGCACTGACAGGGGTAACGCTGAAGCTTTCTTT.